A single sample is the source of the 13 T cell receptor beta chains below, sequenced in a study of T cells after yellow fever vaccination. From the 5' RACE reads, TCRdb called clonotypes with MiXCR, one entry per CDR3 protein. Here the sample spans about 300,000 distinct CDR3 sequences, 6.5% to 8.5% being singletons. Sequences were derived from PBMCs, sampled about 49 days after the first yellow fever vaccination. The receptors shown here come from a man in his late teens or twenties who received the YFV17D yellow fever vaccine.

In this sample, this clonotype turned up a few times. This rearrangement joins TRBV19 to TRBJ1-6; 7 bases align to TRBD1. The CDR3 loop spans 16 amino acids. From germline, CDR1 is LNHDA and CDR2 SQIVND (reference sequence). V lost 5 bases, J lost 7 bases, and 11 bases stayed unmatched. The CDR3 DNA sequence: TGTGCCAGTAGTTCCCTTACAGGGGTGAGGAATTCACCCCTCCACTTT. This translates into CASSSLTGVRNSPLHF.

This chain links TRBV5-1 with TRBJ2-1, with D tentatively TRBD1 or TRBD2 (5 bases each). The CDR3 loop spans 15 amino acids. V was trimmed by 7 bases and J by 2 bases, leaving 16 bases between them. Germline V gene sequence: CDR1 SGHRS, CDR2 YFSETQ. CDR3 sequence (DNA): TGCGCCAGCGTCGCCGGGACGGAAACCTACAATGAGCAGTTCTTC. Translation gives CASVAGTETYNEQFF.

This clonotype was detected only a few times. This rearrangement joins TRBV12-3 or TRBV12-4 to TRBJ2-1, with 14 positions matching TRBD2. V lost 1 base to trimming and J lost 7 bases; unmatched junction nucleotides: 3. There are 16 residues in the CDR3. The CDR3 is CASSLGTSGGTNEQFF. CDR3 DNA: TGTGCCAGCAGTTTAGGGACTAGCGGGGGGACAAATGAGCAGTTCTTC.

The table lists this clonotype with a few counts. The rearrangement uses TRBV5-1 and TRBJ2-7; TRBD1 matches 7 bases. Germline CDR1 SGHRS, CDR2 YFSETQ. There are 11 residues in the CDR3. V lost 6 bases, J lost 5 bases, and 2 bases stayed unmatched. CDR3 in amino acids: CASNTGDEQYV. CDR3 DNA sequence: TGCGCCAGCAATACAGGGGACGAGCAGTACGTC.

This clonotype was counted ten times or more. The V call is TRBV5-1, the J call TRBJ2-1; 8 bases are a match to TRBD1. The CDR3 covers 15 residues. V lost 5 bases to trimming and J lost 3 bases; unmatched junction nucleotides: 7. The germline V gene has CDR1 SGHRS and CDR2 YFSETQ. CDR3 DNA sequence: TGCGCCAGCAGGGAACGGGACAGGAACTACAATGAGCAGTTCTTC. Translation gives CASRERDRNYNEQFF. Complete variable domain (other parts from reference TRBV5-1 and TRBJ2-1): KAGVTQTPRYLIKTRGQQVTLSCSPISGHRSVSWYQQTPGQGLQFLFEYFSETQRNKGNFPGRFSGRQFSNSRSEMNVSTLELGDSALYLCASRERDRNYNEQFFGPGTRLTVL.

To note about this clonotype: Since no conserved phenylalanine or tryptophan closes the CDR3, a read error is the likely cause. The CDR3: CSARGLSGGNTGELFS. The CDR3 bases are TGCAGTGCTAGAGGCCTTAGCGGGGGGAACACCGGGGAGCTGTTTTCT. The rearrangement links TRBV20-1 to TRBJ2-2, with 9 bases matching TRBD2. Trimming at V came to 1 base and at J to 1 base, leaving 4 bases not matched to a gene. Germline V CDR1 and CDR2: DFQATT, SNEGSKA (reference sequence). This CDR3 has 16 residues.

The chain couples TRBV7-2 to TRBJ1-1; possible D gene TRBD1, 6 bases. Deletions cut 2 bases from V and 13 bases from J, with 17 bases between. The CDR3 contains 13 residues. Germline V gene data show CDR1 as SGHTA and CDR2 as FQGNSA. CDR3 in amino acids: CASSLNVQGQGFF. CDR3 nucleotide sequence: TGTGCCAGCAGCTTAAATGTTCAGGGGCAAGGTTTCTTT.

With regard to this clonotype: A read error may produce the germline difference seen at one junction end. CDR3 loop: CASSLRGQGASYDEQFF. The DNA of the CDR3 is TGTGCCAGCAGCTTAAGAGGACAGGGGGCCTCCTACGATGAGCAGTTCTTC. The chain couples TRBV7-3 to TRBJ2-1, with 11 bases lining up with TRBD1. This CDR3 comprises 17 residues. The germline V gene encodes CDR1 SGHTA and CDR2 FQGTGA.

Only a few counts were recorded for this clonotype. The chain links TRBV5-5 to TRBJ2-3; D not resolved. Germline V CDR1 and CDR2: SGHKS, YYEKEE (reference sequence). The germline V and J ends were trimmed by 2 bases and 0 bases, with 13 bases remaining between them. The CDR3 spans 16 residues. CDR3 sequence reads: CASSLGQLLSTDTQYF. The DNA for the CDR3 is TGTGCCAGCAGCTTAGGCCAGTTACTTAGCACAGATACGCAGTATTTT.

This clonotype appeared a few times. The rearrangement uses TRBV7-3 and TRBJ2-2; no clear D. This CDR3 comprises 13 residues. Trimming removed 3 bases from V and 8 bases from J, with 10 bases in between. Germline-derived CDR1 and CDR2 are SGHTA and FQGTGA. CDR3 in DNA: TGTGCCAGCAGCTTTCTGTTAGAAGGGGAGCTGTTTTTT. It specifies CASSFLLEGELFF.

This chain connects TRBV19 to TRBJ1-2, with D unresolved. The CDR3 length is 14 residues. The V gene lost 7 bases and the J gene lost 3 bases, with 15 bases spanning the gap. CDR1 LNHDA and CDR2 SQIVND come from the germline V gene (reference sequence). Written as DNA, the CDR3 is TGTGCCAGTACCCCCGGGCGGCAGGACTATGGCTACACCTTC. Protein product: CASTPGRQDYGYTF.

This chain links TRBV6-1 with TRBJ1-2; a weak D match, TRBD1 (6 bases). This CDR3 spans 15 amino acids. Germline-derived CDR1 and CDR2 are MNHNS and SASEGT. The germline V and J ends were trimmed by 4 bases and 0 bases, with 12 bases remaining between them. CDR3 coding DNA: TGTGCCAGCAGTGCTAGGACAGCCGCTAACTATGGCTACACCTTC. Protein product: CASSARTAANYGYTF.

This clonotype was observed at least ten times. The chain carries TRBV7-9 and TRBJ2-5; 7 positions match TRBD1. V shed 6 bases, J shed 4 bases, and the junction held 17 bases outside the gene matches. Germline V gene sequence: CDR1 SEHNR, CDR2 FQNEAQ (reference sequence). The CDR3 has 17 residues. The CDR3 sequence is CASSSTRTDRDVETQYF. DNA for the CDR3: TGTGCCAGCAGTTCCACCCGAACCGACAGGGACGTAGAGACCCAGTACTTC.